This T cell receptor beta chain derives from a study of siplizumab effects on memory and regulatory T cells. Notes on the study in general: Proliferating Tregs in siplizumab cultures were never verified as suppressive. In siplizumab conditions, mappable alloreactive CD4+ clones averaged about 64% Treg-derived, against 25% to 30% in controls. It seemed that naive T cells were more diverse than memory cells and were major contributors to the alloresponse.

Concerning this clone: Its target is not known.

There are 14 residues in the CDR3. V lost 0 bases, J lost 7 bases, and 12 bases lay in between. The germline CDR1 and CDR2 sequences are MNHNY and SVGAGI (reference sequence). TCR templates numbering approximately 94,000 were assayed per sample. Profiling relied on immunoSEQ multiplex PCR, and the TCRdb table lists in-frame clones only, not all of them. The sample yields about 99,000 clones, about 94% seen once. The sample taken for sequencing was Tregs sorted from blood. The chain is built from TRBV6-6 and TRBJ1-1; D call uncertain. This TCR derives from a human donor in good health. The CDR3 spells CASSYSAAAGEAFF. CDR3 bases: TGTGCCAGCAGTTACTCGGCCGCGGCGGGTGAAGCTTTCTTT.